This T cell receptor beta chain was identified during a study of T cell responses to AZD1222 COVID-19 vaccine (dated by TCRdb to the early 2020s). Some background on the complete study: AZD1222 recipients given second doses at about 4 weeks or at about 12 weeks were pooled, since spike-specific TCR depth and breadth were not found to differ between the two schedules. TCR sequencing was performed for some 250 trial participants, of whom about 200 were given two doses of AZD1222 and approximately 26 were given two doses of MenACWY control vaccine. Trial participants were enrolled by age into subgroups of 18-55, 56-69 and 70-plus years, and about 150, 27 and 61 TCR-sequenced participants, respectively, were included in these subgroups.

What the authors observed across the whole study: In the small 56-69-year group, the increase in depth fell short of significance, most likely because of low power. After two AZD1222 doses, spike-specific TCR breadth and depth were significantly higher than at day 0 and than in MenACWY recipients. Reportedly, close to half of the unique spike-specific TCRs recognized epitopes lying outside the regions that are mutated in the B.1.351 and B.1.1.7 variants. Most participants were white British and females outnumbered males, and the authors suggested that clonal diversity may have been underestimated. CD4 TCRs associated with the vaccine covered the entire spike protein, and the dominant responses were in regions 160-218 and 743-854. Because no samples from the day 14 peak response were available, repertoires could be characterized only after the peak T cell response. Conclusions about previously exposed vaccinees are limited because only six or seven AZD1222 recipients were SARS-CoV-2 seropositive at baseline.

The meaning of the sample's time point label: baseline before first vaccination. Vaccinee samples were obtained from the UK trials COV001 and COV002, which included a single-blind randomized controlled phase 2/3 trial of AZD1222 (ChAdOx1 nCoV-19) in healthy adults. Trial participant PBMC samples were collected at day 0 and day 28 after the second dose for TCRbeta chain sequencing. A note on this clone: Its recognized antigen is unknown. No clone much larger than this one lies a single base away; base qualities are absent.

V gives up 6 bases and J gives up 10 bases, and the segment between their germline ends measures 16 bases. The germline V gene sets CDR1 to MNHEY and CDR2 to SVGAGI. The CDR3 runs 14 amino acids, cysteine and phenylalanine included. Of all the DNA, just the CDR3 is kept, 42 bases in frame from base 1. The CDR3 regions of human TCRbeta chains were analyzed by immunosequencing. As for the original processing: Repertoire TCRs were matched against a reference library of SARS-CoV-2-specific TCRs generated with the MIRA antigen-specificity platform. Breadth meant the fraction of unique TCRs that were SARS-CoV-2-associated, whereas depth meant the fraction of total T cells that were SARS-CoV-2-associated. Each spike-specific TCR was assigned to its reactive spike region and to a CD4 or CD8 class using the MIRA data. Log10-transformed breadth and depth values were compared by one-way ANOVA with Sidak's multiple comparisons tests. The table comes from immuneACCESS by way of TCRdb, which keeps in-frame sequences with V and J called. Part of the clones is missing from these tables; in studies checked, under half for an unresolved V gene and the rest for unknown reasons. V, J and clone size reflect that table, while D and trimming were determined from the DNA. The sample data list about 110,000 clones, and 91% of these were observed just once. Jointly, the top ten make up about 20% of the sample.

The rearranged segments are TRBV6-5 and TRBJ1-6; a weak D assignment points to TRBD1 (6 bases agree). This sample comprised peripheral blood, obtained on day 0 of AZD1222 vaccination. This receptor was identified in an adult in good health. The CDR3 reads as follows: CASRLMGGASPLHF. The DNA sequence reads TGTGCCAGCAGACTCATGGGGGGCGCGTCACCCCTCCACTTT.